What follows are 21 T cell receptor beta chains derived from one specimen sequenced in a study of blood T cell repertoires in COVID-19. Produced via immunoSEQ multiplex PCR; TCRdb's table is partial and in-frame only. The sample lists roughly 320,000 clones, roughly 85% seen once, with approximately 7.5% in the top ten. The specimen was peripheral blood. The receptors were gathered from a human donor in a cohort sampled during active COVID-19.

This clone showed up just a few times. The chain links TRBV25-1 to TRBJ1-3; D remains ambiguous. V lost 3 bases to trimming and J lost 3 bases, with 9 bases between them. The CDR3 consists of 14 residues. The germline gives CDR1 MGHDK, CDR2 SYGVNS. DNA of the CDR3: TGTGCCAGCAGTGATCGAGGTAATGGAAACACCATATATTTT. Translating it yields CASSDRGNGNTIYF. Full variable domain (outside the CDR3, taken from reference TRBV25-1 and TRBJ1-3): EADIYQTPRYLVIGTGKKITLECSQTMGHDKMYWYQQDPGMELHLIHYSYGVNSTEKGDLSSESTVSRIRTEHFPLTLESARPSHTSQYLCASSDRGNGNTIYFGEGSWLTVV.

As regards this clone: The same CDR3 also results from other DNA sequences found in this sample. J is TRBJ1-2 and V is TRBV18, with TRBD1 matching over 7 bases. The germline V gene has CDR1 KGHSH and CDR2 LQKENI. CDR3 length: 14 amino acids. Trimming cost V 6 bases and J 0 bases; bases outside gene matches: 4. The DNA for the CDR3 is TGTGCCAGCTCCCCGGACAGGACTAACTATGGCTACACCTTC. This encodes CASSPDRTNYGYTF.

The gene calls are TRBV5-1 and TRBJ1-1, with 8 nucleotides matching TRBD1. Trimming took 3 bases from V and 5 from J; bases not matched to a gene: 6. Germline V gene data show CDR1 as SGHRS and CDR2 as YFSETQ. The CDR3 spans 14 residues. In DNA, the CDR3 is TGCGCCAGCAGCTCCCGGACAGGGCGGACTGAAGCTTTCTTT. As protein: CASSSRTGRTEAFF. Full variable domain (rest looked up from reference TRBV5-1 and TRBJ1-1): KAGVTQTPRYLIKTRGQQVTLSCSPISGHRSVSWYQQTPGQGLQFLFEYFSETQRNKGNFPGRFSGRQFSNSRSEMNVSTLELGDSALYLCASSSRTGRTEAFFGQGTRLTVV.

This rearrangement joins TRBV5-6 to TRBJ1-1; no firm D call. V was shortened by 4 bases and J by 5 bases, with 9 bases between the two germline ends. Germline values: CDR1 SGHDT, CDR2 YYEEEE. The CDR3 extends over 12 amino acids. The CDR3 DNA is TGTGCCAGCAGCCCCAGAGGGACTGAAGCTTTCTTT. It encodes CASSPRGTEAFF. The full variable domain, completed using reference TRBV5-6 and TRBJ1-1, is DAGVTQSPTHLIKTRGQQVTLRCSPKSGHDTVSWYQQALGQGPQFIFQYYEEEERQRGNFPDRFSGHQFPNYSSELNVNALLLGDSALYLCASSPRGTEAFFGQGTRLTVV.

The V call is TRBV6-5, the J call TRBJ1-2; D may be TRBD1 (6 bases). The V and J ends lost 1 base and 2 bases respectively, with 14 bases between them. CDR3 length: 16 amino acids. Germline values: CDR1 MNHEY, CDR2 SVGAGI. The CDR3 here is CASSYWFGRGNYGYTF. CDR3 sequence (DNA): TGTGCCAGCAGTTACTGGTTCGGCAGGGGCAACTATGGCTACACCTTC.

The chain carries TRBV25-1 and TRBJ1-5; the D is unclear. The ends were cut back, 1 base at V and 7 bases at J, with 11 bases in the middle. The CDR3 runs 14 residues. Germline CDR1 and CDR2: MGHDK and SYGVNS. The CDR3 sequence: CASSEFGGDQPQHF. As DNA, the CDR3 is TGTGCCAGCAGTGAATTCGGCGGAGACCAGCCCCAGCATTTT.

This chain links TRBV19 with TRBJ2-6; TRBD2 aligns across 7 bases. The CDR3 is made up of 16 amino acids. CDR1 is LNHDA, CDR2 SQIVND, per germline (reference sequence). The ends lost 5 bases at V and 0 bases at J; junction bases unmatched: 4. This CDR3 reads CASSAGRVSGANVLTF. DNA of the CDR3: TGTGCCAGTAGTGCAGGGAGGGTCTCTGGGGCCAACGTCCTGACTTTC.

This chain links TRBV3-1 (or the pseudogene TRBV3-2) with TRBJ2-3; D is perhaps TRBD1 (6 bases). The germline CDR1 and CDR2 sequences are LGHDT and YNNKEL (reference sequence). This CDR3 has 13 amino acids. With 5 bases removed from V and 4 bases from J, the gap between germline ends came to 10 bases. In DNA form, the CDR3 reads TGTGCCAGCAGCGGAAGGGGGTCAGATACGCAGTATTTT. Its translation: CASSGRGSDTQYF.

The chain is built from TRBV14 and TRBJ1-1; unclear D gene. Trimming removed 0 bases from V and 7 bases from J, with 9 bases in between. The CDR3 has 13 amino acids. Germline assignment: CDR1 SGHDN and CDR2 FVKESK. CDR3 loop: CASSQDRRIEAFF. The DNA for the CDR3 is TGTGCCAGCAGCCAAGATAGGAGGATTGAAGCTTTCTTT.

The gene calls are TRBV19 and TRBJ1-1; D not certain. The V gene lost 5 bases and the J gene lost 2 bases, with 12 bases spanning the gap. Germline assignment: CDR1 LNHDA and CDR2 SQIVND (reference sequence). This CDR3 spans 14 amino acids. The CDR3 spells CASSRLSINTEAFF. The CDR3 nucleotides read TGTGCCAGTAGTCGACTGAGCATTAACACTGAAGCTTTCTTT.

This clone has just one count. This sequence joins TRBV19 and TRBJ1-1; 7 nucleotides match TRBD1. The V segment lost 2 bases and the J segment 3 bases; nucleotides outside the gene matches: 6. The CDR3 consists of 15 residues. Germline-derived CDR1 and CDR2 are LNHDA and SQIVND (reference sequence). CDR3 amino acids: CASSIRGPGDTEAFF. The CDR3 coding sequence is TGTGCCAGTAGTATAAGGGGGCCTGGTGACACTGAAGCTTTCTTT.

The chain links TRBV29-1 to TRBJ2-3; the match to TRBD1 covers 7 bases. Germline CDR1 and CDR2: SQVTM and ANQGSEA. The CDR3 extends over 12 amino acids. The V gene end was trimmed by 5 bases and the J gene end by 4 bases; junction bases not matched to a gene: 3. The CDR3 bases are TGCAGCGTTCAAACAGGGGCAGATACGCAGTATTTT. It specifies CSVQTGADTQYF.

The V gene is TRBV20-1, the J gene TRBJ1-2; 7 bases match TRBD1. The J segment lost 10 bases and the V segment lost 3 bases, leaving 5 bases of the junction unmatched. CDR1 and CDR2 (germline): DFQATT, SNEGSKA (reference sequence). The CDR3 has 11 amino acids. CDR3 protein: CSASRGQNYTF. The CDR3 DNA reads as TGCAGTGCTAGCCGGGGACAGAACTACACCTTC.

The chain employs TRBV5-6 and TRBJ1-5; D gene ambiguous. Trimming took off 2 bases at V and 7 bases at J, with 10 bases between the two ends. The germline V gene encodes CDR1 SGHDT and CDR2 YYEEEE. The CDR3 extends over 13 amino acids. CDR3: CASSFQVGQPQHF. CDR3 sequence (DNA): TGTGCCAGCAGCTTTCAGGTCGGCCAGCCCCAGCATTTT.

The chain couples TRBV6-5 to TRBJ2-3, with a possible D match to TRBD1 (6 bases). The CDR3 has 16 amino acids. Germline-derived CDR1 and CDR2 are MNHEY and SVGAGI. Trimming took 4 bases from V and 0 from J, leaving 14 bases between them. The CDR3 reads CASSSNAGASTDTQYF. CDR3 in DNA: TGTGCCAGCAGTTCCAACGCAGGGGCCAGCACAGATACGCAGTATTTT.

This chain joins TRBV5-1 and TRBJ1-6; TRBD1 is a possible D gene (5 bases). With 1 base removed from V and 6 bases from J, the gap between germline ends came to 14 bases. The germline V gene encodes CDR1 SGHRS and CDR2 YFSETQ. This CDR3 contains 16 residues. CDR3 DNA sequence: TGCGCCAGCAGCTTGCAGGGAAAGACGACTAATTCACCCCTCCACTTT. Translating gives CASSLQGKTTNSPLHF.

The chain combines TRBV18 with TRBJ1-1; 10 bases match TRBD1. Germline V gene data show CDR1 as KGHSH and CDR2 as LQKENI. Unmatched junction bases numbered 4, after V lost 5 bases and J lost 4 bases. The CDR3 is 14 residues long. The CDR3 protein is CASSTTGGVTEAFF. CDR3 coding DNA: TGTGCCAGCTCAACGACAGGGGGCGTCACTGAAGCTTTCTTT.

This clone has only one observation. The chain has TRBV24-1 and TRBJ1-1; TRBD1 aligns across 7 bases. The CDR3 loop spans 13 amino acids. Germline trimming cut 9 bases from V and 4 bases from J; bases unmatched to any gene: 7. Germline loops: CDR1 KGHDR, CDR2 SFDVKD. CDR3 region: CATSPGGSTEAFF. The CDR3 nucleotides read TGTGCCACCTCGCCAGGGGGGTCCACTGAAGCTTTCTTT.

This sequence joins TRBV13 and TRBJ1-3; 7 bases map to TRBD1. The CDR3 contains 17 residues. Germline values: CDR1 PRHDT, CDR2 FYEKMQ (reference sequence). With 5 bases clipped from V and 0 bases from J, the junction kept 10 bases outside the gene matches. The CDR3 loop reads CASSPDRDSNSGNTIYF. Here the CDR3 DNA reads TGTGCCAGCAGCCCTGACCGGGACAGCAACTCTGGAAACACCATATATTTT.

The rearrangement uses TRBV3-1 (or the pseudogene TRBV3-2) and TRBJ2-1; 11 bases line up with TRBD2. The germline gives CDR1 LGHDT, CDR2 YNNKEL (reference sequence). V lost 3 bases to trimming and J lost 6 bases; unmatched junction nucleotides: 4. The CDR3 spans 15 residues. The CDR3 is CASSHLAGGPNEQFF. The DNA for the CDR3 is TGTGCCAGCAGCCATCTAGCGGGGGGTCCCAATGAGCAGTTCTTC.

The chain has TRBV30 and TRBJ2-5; 9 bases align to TRBD1. Losses at the gene ends were 5 bases for V and 4 bases for J; bases not matched to a gene: 11. Germline lookup yields CDR1 GTSNPN and CDR2 SVGIG (reference sequence). The CDR3 sequence is 15 residues long. The CDR3 DNA is TGTGCCTGGTCAACAGGGGGCGCAGGCGGAGAGACCCAGTACTTC. This sequence encodes CAWSTGGAGGETQYF.